The 27 T cell receptor beta chains listed next were all sequenced from one sample in a study of T cell repertoires in cytomegalovirus infection. TCRdb redid the calling of the reads with MiXCR, one entry per CDR3 protein. The sample shows some 480,000 distinct CDR3 sequences, roughly a third of them seen only once. What these receptors recognize is not known. Source: cultured PBMCs, taken from culture after CMV antigen stimulation. The receptors come from a human donor in good health (CMV status not recorded). Some clones in this sample may be carry-over from other donors' samples.

This clonotype was found once. The chain carries TRBV28 and TRBJ2-7; 9 bases agree with TRBD2. Per germline, CDR1 MDHEN and CDR2 SYDVKM. The CDR3 is made up of 14 amino acids. V was clipped by 6 bases and J by 6 bases; unmatched bases: 9. CDR3 DNA sequence: TGTGCCAGCAGCCCCCGGACTAGCGTCCCCGAGCAGTACGTC. Protein: CASSPRTSVPEQYV.

The chain combines TRBV7-2 with TRBJ2-5; the D gene is possibly TRBD2 (6 bases). CDR3 length: 15 amino acids. Germline V gene sequence: CDR1 SGHTA, CDR2 FQGNSA. Trimming removed 4 bases at V and 0 bases at J, with 12 bases between. The CDR3, as DNA: TGTGCCAGCAGCTCTCTCCGGGGGTACCAAGAGACCCAGTACTTC. Translating it yields CASSSLRGYQETQYF.

This chain joins TRBV29-1 and TRBJ2-1; 10 nucleotides line up with TRBD2. In germline, CDR1 is SQVTM, CDR2 ANQGSEA. The V gene end was trimmed by 3 bases and the J gene end by 2 bases; junction bases not matched to a gene: 10. There are 17 residues in the CDR3. The CDR3 protein is CSVDGLAGEGAYNEQFF. CDR3 nucleotide sequence: TGCAGCGTTGATGGCCTAGCGGGAGAAGGGGCCTACAATGAGCAGTTCTTC.

The gene calls are TRBV6-2 or TRBV6-3 and TRBJ1-1; D is uncertain. The germline V and J ends were trimmed by 6 bases and 12 bases, with 20 bases remaining between them. CDR1 and CDR2 from the germline V gene are MNHEY and SVGEGT. The CDR3 covers 13 residues. CDR3 loop: CASRPDAIRGTFF. CDR3 nucleotides: TGTGCCAGCAGACCCGACGCTATCCGCGGAACTTTCTTT.

CDR3 in amino acids: CASSLVPGPPPDEQYF. The CDR3 bases are TGTGCCAGCAGCTTAGTCCCGGGGCCTCCTCCAGACGAGCAGTACTTC. The chain recombines TRBV7-2 with TRBJ2-7; D tentatively fits TRBD1 or TRBD2 (5 bases each). Germline CDR1 and CDR2: SGHTA and FQGNSA. This CDR3 has 16 amino acids. V was cut by 1 base and J by 5 bases, with 18 bases left in between. Full variable domain (remainder filled in from reference TRBV7-2 and TRBJ2-7): GAGVSQSPSNKVTEKGKDVELRCDPISGHTALYWYRQSLGQGLEFLIYFQGNSAPDKSGLPSDRFSAERTGGSVSTLTIQRTQQEDSAVYLCASSLVPGPPPDEQYFGPGTRLTVT.

This clonotype was observed many times. J is TRBJ1-5 and V is TRBV20-1; TRBD1 might be the D (5 bases). The CDR3 is 15 amino acids. V was shortened by 4 bases and J by 0 bases, with 13 bases between the two germline ends. Germline loops: CDR1 DFQATT, CDR2 SNEGSKA (reference sequence). The CDR3 nucleotides read TGCAGTGCTACCCGGGGCCAGGGTAGCAATCAGCCCCAGCATTTT. It encodes CSATRGQGSNQPQHF.

This clonotype was seen only a few times. The chain has TRBV5-6 and TRBJ2-7; D is possibly TRBD2 (5 bases). The CDR3 is 16 amino acids. Between the trimmed V and J ends, which lost 4 bases and 0 bases, there was a span of 17 bases. Germline CDR1 reads SGHDT; CDR2 reads YYEEEE. This chain's CDR3 is CASSPRRGRNSYEQYF. CDR3 coding DNA: TGTGCCAGCAGCCCACGGCGAGGGCGGAACTCCTACGAGCAGTACTTC. The full variable domain, in which reference TRBV5-6 and TRBJ2-7 provide the parts outside the CDR3, is DAGVTQSPTHLIKTRGQQVTLRCSPKSGHDTVSWYQQALGQGPQFIFQYYEEEERQRGNFPDRFSGHQFPNYSSELNVNALLLGDSALYLCASSPRRGRNSYEQYFGPGTRLTVT.

The J gene is TRBJ2-2, the V gene TRBV7-2, with D possibly being TRBD1 or TRBD2 (7 bases each). The CDR3 covers 16 residues. V was trimmed by 2 bases and J by 2 bases, leaving 12 bases between them. The germline V gene has CDR1 SGHTA and CDR2 FQGNSA. This chain's CDR3 is CASSLQGGYNTGELFF. CDR3 DNA: TGTGCCAGCAGCTTACAGGGGGGGTACAACACCGGGGAGCTGTTTTTT.

This clonotype was counted only a few times. V is TRBV6-1 and J is TRBJ2-3; 10 nucleotides align to TRBD2. V lost 7 bases to trimming and J lost 9 bases; unmatched junction nucleotides: 7. CDR3 size: 13 residues. Germline V gene lookup returns CDR1 MNHNS and CDR2 SASEGT. The CDR3 sequence is CASILAGVWTQYF. CDR3 nucleotides: TGTGCCAGCATTCTAGCGGGAGTGTGGACGCAGTATTTT.

There are many counts of this clonotype. The chain uses TRBV7-2 and TRBJ1-1; D unresolved. V lost 1 base to trimming and J lost 1 base, with 10 bases between them. The germline V gene has CDR1 SGHTA and CDR2 FQGNSA. The CDR3 is made up of 15 amino acids. The CDR3 reads CASSLVPKSNTEAFF. The CDR3 nucleotides are TGTGCCAGCAGCTTAGTCCCCAAGTCGAACACTGAAGCTTTCTTT.

Only one count was recorded for this clonotype. The gene calls are TRBV19 and TRBJ2-1, with 11 bases fitting TRBD2. There are 16 residues in the CDR3. The germline CDR1 and CDR2 sequences are LNHDA and SQIVND (reference sequence). The trim removed 3 bases at V and 7 bases at J, leaving 8 bases unmatched. The CDR3 sequence: CASSIFVTSGRNEQFF. CDR3 sequence (DNA): TGTGCCAGTAGTATTTTCGTCACTAGCGGGAGAAATGAGCAGTTCTTC.

The J gene is TRBJ2-1, the V gene TRBV11-3, with a weak D call TRBD1 (5 bases). The CDR3 is 14 residues long. V was trimmed by 2 bases and J by 7 bases, leaving 12 bases between them. Germline V gene data show CDR1 as SGHNT and CDR2 as YENEEA. As DNA, the CDR3 is TGTGCCAGCAGCTTATATAAGGGGAAGAATGAGCAGTTCTTC. This sequence encodes CASSLYKGKNEQFF.

The gene calls are TRBV6-6 and TRBJ2-7; D gene unclear. Trimming stripped 4 bases from V and 6 bases from J, with 19 bases between. The CDR3 totals 15 residues. Germline V gene data show CDR1 as MNHNY and CDR2 as SVGAGI (reference sequence). The CDR3 DNA reads TGTGCCAGCAGTTTTCAGCTGGATGCCAGGAGCGAGCAGTACGTC. It codes for CASSFQLDARSEQYV.

This clonotype was seen more than once but under ten times. The rearrangement joins TRBV7-2 to TRBJ2-7, with D uncertain. CDR3 length: 13 residues. Germline values: CDR1 SGHTA, CDR2 FQGNSA. V lost 6 bases and J 7 bases, leaving 16 bases between the germline ends. The CDR3: CASRTVNLREQYF. In nucleotides, the CDR3 is TGTGCCAGCAGGACCGTTAACCTTCGGGAGCAGTACTTC. The variable domain in full, completed from reference TRBV7-2 and TRBJ2-7, reads GAGVSQSPSNKVTEKGKDVELRCDPISGHTALYWYRQSLGQGLEFLIYFQGNSAPDKSGLPSDRFSAERTGGSVSTLTIQRTQQEDSAVYLCASRTVNLREQYFGPGTRLTVT.

The rearrangement joins TRBV12-3 or TRBV12-4 to TRBJ2-2; D gene unclear. Trimming took 8 bases from V and 6 from J, leaving 10 bases between them. The CDR3 consists of 12 residues. The CDR3 region is CASGLESGELFF. The CDR3 DNA is TGTGCCAGCGGTCTAGAGTCCGGGGAGCTGTTTTTT.

This rearrangement joins TRBV6-8 to TRBJ2-1, with D tentatively TRBD1 (6 bases). This CDR3 is built from 15 residues. Germline V lookup: CDR1 MNHGY, CDR2 SAAAGT. V was shortened by 6 bases and J by 2 bases, with 14 bases between the two germline ends. CDR3 sequence reads: CASSRTGSPYNEQFF. CDR3 bases: TGTGCCAGCAGCCGTACAGGGAGCCCCTACAATGAGCAGTTCTTC.

V usage is TRBV19 and J usage is TRBJ2-1, with D possibly being TRBD2 (5 bases). Germline assignment: CDR1 LNHDA and CDR2 SQIVND (reference sequence). The CDR3 covers 13 residues. V lost 8 bases and J 3 bases, leaving 11 bases between the germline ends. CDR3 protein: CASALALYNEQFF. CDR3 nucleotide sequence: TGTGCCAGTGCGCTAGCTCTCTACAATGAGCAGTTCTTC.

The CDR3 DNA is TGTGCCAGCTCACCACCGTCCAGGGACAGGAACGAGCAGTACTTC. Translation gives CASSPPSRDRNEQYF. The chain has TRBV18 and TRBJ2-7; 8 nucleotides line up with TRBD1. Trimming cost V 0 bases and J 5 bases; bases outside gene matches: 6. The CDR3 length is 15 residues. CDR1 KGHSH and CDR2 LQKENI come from the germline V gene.

J is TRBJ2-7 and V is TRBV28; no reliable D call. The CDR3 is 15 amino acids. Germline loops: CDR1 MDHEN, CDR2 SYDVKM. The germline V and J ends were trimmed by 6 bases and 4 bases, with 19 bases remaining between them. CDR3 nucleotides: TGTGCCAGCAGAGGCACGCAAGCCACCCTATACGAGCAGTACTTC. It is translated as CASRGTQATLYEQYF.

A few counts support this clonotype. V and J are TRBV28 and TRBJ1-6, with D tentatively TRBD1 (6 bases). Germline V CDR1 and CDR2: MDHEN, SYDVKM. Trimming removed 6 bases at V and 2 bases at J, with 11 bases between. CDR3 length equals 15 residues. CDR3: CASRSGTTYNSPLHF. The DNA of the CDR3 is TGTGCCAGCAGGTCCGGGACAACCTATAATTCACCCCTCCACTTT.

This clonotype has more than one count but fewer than ten. This chain uses TRBV27 with TRBJ1-2; 9 nucleotides agree with TRBD1. The CDR3 spans 14 residues. Germline V lookup: CDR1 MNHEY, CDR2 SMNVEV (reference sequence). J was trimmed by 1 base and V by 5 bases; bases with no gene match: 2. Written as DNA, the CDR3 is TGTGCCAGCAGTGTGGACAGGGGTAACTATGGCTACACCTTC. Its protein product is CASSVDRGNYGYTF.

V usage is TRBV19 and J usage is TRBJ2-5; D could derive from TRBD1 or TRBD2 (5 bases each). The germline V gene has CDR1 LNHDA and CDR2 SQIVND (reference sequence). This CDR3 region has 14 residues. V was clipped by 7 bases and J by 2 bases, with 14 bases between them. The CDR3 sequence is CASNPGRGQETQYF. CDR3 sequence (DNA): TGTGCCAGTAACCCGGGACGGGGACAAGAGACCCAGTACTTC.

The rearrangement links TRBV7-2 to TRBJ2-1, with TRBD2 as a possible D gene (5 bases). The germline gives CDR1 SGHTA, CDR2 FQGNSA. The CDR3 sequence is 14 residues long. Trimming pared 10 bases from V and 2 bases from J, leaving 15 bases between. The CDR3 sequence is CANEELVAYNEQFF. In DNA form, the CDR3 reads TGTGCCAACGAAGAACTAGTTGCCTACAATGAGCAGTTCTTC.

In regard to this clonotype: At one end, the junction sequence differs from germline, possibly due to a read error. The chain is built from TRBV29-1 and TRBJ1-4; a possible D gene is TRBD1 (6 bases). Germline values: CDR1 SQVTM, CDR2 ANQGSEA. The CDR3 contains 12 residues. The chain's CDR3 is CSVQGSGEKLFF. In nucleotides, the CDR3 is TGTAGCGTCCAGGGGTCCGGAGAAAAACTGTTTTTT.

The rearrangement uses TRBV29-1 and TRBJ1-1, with 8 nucleotides matching TRBD1. The CDR3 spans 14 residues. The germline V gene has CDR1 SQVTM and CDR2 ANQGSEA. J was trimmed by 7 bases and V by 6 bases; bases with no gene match: 13. The CDR3 here is CSVDPGQGRNEAFF. The CDR3 region has the DNA TGCAGCGTCGATCCAGGACAGGGAAGGAATGAAGCTTTCTTT.

The rearrangement uses TRBV19 and TRBJ1-1; TRBD1 is a possible D gene (5 bases). V gave up 1 base and J gave up 1 base, with 10 bases separating them. Germline V gene lookup returns CDR1 LNHDA and CDR2 SQIVND (reference sequence). This CDR3 is built from 15 residues. The CDR3 here is CASSIVGAANTEAFF. CDR3 DNA sequence: TGTGCCAGTAGTATAGTAGGGGCTGCGAACACTGAAGCTTTCTTT.

This clonotype was seen a few times. The chain joins TRBV24-1 to TRBJ2-5; TRBD2 agrees at 13 bases. The CDR3 is 16 residues long. Germline CDR1 and CDR2: KGHDR and SFDVKD. Losses at the gene ends were 9 bases for V and 1 base for J; bases not matched to a gene: 7. The CDR3 DNA reads as TGTGCCACCCGACCCGGGACTAGCGGGATCCAAGAGACCCAGTACTTC. Protein sequence: CATRPGTSGIQETQYF.